The 30 T cell receptor beta chains reported below all come from one sample, sequenced in a study of identical twins. Via MiXCR, TCRdb re-called the 5' RACE reads, giving one row per CDR3 protein. The sample carries a few hundred thousand distinct CDR3 sequences, roughly a tenth recorded once. The sequenced material came from memory T cells sorted from blood. These receptors all stem from a man in his fifties in good health.

This clonotype has only a few counts. In nucleotides, the CDR3 is TGTGCCAGCAGTTTCCTGGAAGGGCACGGCGGGACCCAGTACTTC. Translated: CASSFLEGHGGTQYF. The chain recombines TRBV5-5 with TRBJ2-5, with D uncertain. The CDR3 contains 15 residues. Germline CDR1 SGHKS, CDR2 YYEKEE (reference sequence). V dropped 5 bases and J dropped 7 bases, with 21 bases sitting between them.

This clonotype has just a few counts. The chain couples TRBV5-1 to TRBJ2-5, with a tentative D call TRBD2 (5 bases). Germline V CDR1 and CDR2: SGHRS, YFSETQ. CDR3 length: 14 residues. The V end was cut by 4 bases, the J end by 4 bases, with 14 bases between. The CDR3 spells CASSGYDGGETQYF. The CDR3 coding sequence is TGCGCCAGCAGCGGCTATGATGGAGGAGAGACCCAGTACTTC. The variable domain in full, completed from reference TRBV5-1 and TRBJ2-5, reads KAGVTQTPRYLIKTRGQQVTLSCSPISGHRSVSWYQQTPGQGLQFLFEYFSETQRNKGNFPGRFSGRQFSNSRSEMNVSTLELGDSALYLCASSGYDGGETQYFGPGTRLLVL.

This clonotype was counted only a few times. The chain has TRBV5-6 and TRBJ2-3, with D unclear. With 4 bases removed from V and 6 bases from J, the gap between germline ends came to 9 bases. Germline V gives CDR1 SGHDT, CDR2 YYEEEE. CDR3 length: 12 residues. In nucleotides, the CDR3 is TGTGCCAGCAGCCGGAGTGAGGATACGCAGTATTTT. It yields the protein CASSRSEDTQYF.

This clonotype has just a few counts. The rearrangement joins TRBV3-1 to TRBJ2-4, with 9 bases matching TRBD2. This CDR3 has 15 amino acids. V lost 3 bases and J lost 6; bases outside the gene matches: 6. CDR1 and CDR2 from the germline V gene are LGHDT and YNNKEL (reference sequence). CDR3 protein: CASSHSGGGGNIQYF. CDR3 nucleotide sequence: TGTGCCAGCAGCCATAGCGGGGGCGGGGGAAACATTCAGTACTTC.

This clonotype appeared a single time. The junction departs from germline at one end; a sequencing error may be responsible. J is TRBJ2-3 and V is TRBV4-2; no firm D call. CDR1 and CDR2 from the germline V gene are LGHNA and YNFKEQ. The CDR3 extends over 14 amino acids. The CDR3 DNA reads TGTGCCAGCAGCGAAGAGAGGAGCACAGATACGCAGTATTTT. Translated: CASSEERSTDTQYF.

This clonotype has a handful of counts. The chain combines TRBV6-5 with TRBJ2-1, with D possibly being TRBD1 (6 bases). The germline gives CDR1 MNHEY, CDR2 SVGAGI. Trimming cost V 1 base and J 6 bases, with 10 bases left between them. CDR3 length equals 14 residues. DNA of the CDR3: TGTGCCAGCAGTTACTTGACAGGCATCAATGAGCAGTTCTTC. This codes for CASSYLTGINEQFF.

The CDR3 region is CASSPRGVGENIQYF. CDR3 nucleotide sequence: TGTGCCAGCTCACCAAGAGGAGTTGGGGAAAACATTCAGTACTTC. The chain uses TRBV18 and TRBJ2-4; no reliable D call. The germline V gene has CDR1 KGHSH and CDR2 LQKENI. The CDR3 sequence is 15 residues long. The V gene lost 2 bases and the J gene lost 5 bases, with 13 bases spanning the gap.

This clonotype was recorded at least ten times. This chain joins TRBV5-1 and TRBJ2-7, with TRBD2 identical over 14 bases. Per germline, CDR1 SGHRS and CDR2 YFSETQ. CDR3 length: 16 residues. Trimming cost V 4 bases and J 6 bases; bases outside gene matches: 9. CDR3 bases: TGCGCCAGCAGCATGCGGACTAGCGGGAGGTCCACCGAGCAGTACTTC. Protein product: CASSMRTSGRSTEQYF.

This clonotype was seen many times. The rearrangement links TRBV5-6 to TRBJ1-1, with D possibly matching TRBD1 (5 bases). CDR1 SGHDT and CDR2 YYEEEE come from the germline V gene. V was shortened by 4 bases and J by 2 bases, with 12 bases between the two germline ends. The CDR3 runs 14 residues. CDR3 bases: TGTGCCAGCAGCCTCCTAGGGGCCAACACTGAAGCTTTCTTT. Translation gives CASSLLGANTEAFF.

The V gene is TRBV5-1, the J gene TRBJ2-2; D ambiguous. CDR3 length equals 14 residues. In germline, CDR1 is SGHRS, CDR2 YFSETQ. V lost 5 bases and J 2 bases, leaving 10 bases between the germline ends. The CDR3 protein is CASRSQQNTGELFF. Here the CDR3 DNA reads TGCGCCAGCAGGTCCCAGCAAAACACCGGGGAGCTGTTTTTT. The whole variable domain, remainder taken from reference TRBV5-1 and TRBJ2-2, is KAGVTQTPRYLIKTRGQQVTLSCSPISGHRSVSWYQQTPGQGLQFLFEYFSETQRNKGNFPGRFSGRQFSNSRSEMNVSTLELGDSALYLCASRSQQNTGELFFGEGSRLTVL.

Note on this clonotype: A much larger clone lies one base from this, so it may be a read error. The chain combines TRBV5-5 with TRBJ2-7, with TRBD1 matching 9 bases. There are 15 residues in the CDR3. Germline V gives CDR1 SGHKS, CDR2 YYEKEE (reference sequence). CDR3 in amino acids: CASSLEGQGFYEQHF. CDR3 bases: TGTGCCAGCAGCTTGGAGGGACAGGGTTTCTACGAGCAGCACTTC. Variable domain in full (rest from reference TRBV5-5 and TRBJ2-7): DAGVTQSPTHLIKTRGQQVTLRCSPISGHKSVSWYQQVLGQGPQFIFQYYEKEERGRGNFPDRFSARQFPNYSSELNVNALLLGDSALYLCASSLEGQGFYEQHFGPGTRLTVT.

This clonotype has more than one count but fewer than ten. The V gene is TRBV20-1, the J gene TRBJ2-3; TRBD2 agrees at 16 bases. The CDR3 is made up of 18 amino acids. Germline V gene lookup returns CDR1 DFQATT and CDR2 SNEGSKA (reference sequence). With V trimmed by 6 bases and J by 2 bases, 11 bases remained unmatched. In DNA form, the CDR3 reads TGCAGTGCCCCGGGACTAGCGGGAGGGCCCCTAAACACAGATACGCAGTATTTT. This sequence encodes CSAPGLAGGPLNTDTQYF.

Many counts were recorded for this clonotype. The rearrangement uses TRBV7-6 and TRBJ2-3; 11 nucleotides match TRBD2. The CDR3 contains 14 residues. CDR1 and CDR2 (germline): SGHVS, FNYEAQ. With 1 base clipped from V and 6 bases from J, the junction kept 0 bases outside the gene matches. CDR3 sequence reads: CASSLGLAGDTQYF. The CDR3 DNA sequence: TGTGCCAGCAGCTTAGGACTAGCGGGGGATACGCAGTATTTT.

The V gene is TRBV29-1, the J gene TRBJ2-7; the match to TRBD1 covers 10 bases. CDR1 and CDR2 (germline): SQVTM, ANQGSEA. V was pared by 7 bases and J by 5 bases, with 11 bases of the junction left unmatched. The CDR3 is 14 amino acids. CDR3 loop: CSAGGGTGAHEQYF. The CDR3, as DNA: TGCAGCGCCGGGGGGGGGACAGGGGCGCACGAGCAGTACTTC.

V usage is TRBV24-1 and J usage is TRBJ2-2; 11 bases match TRBD1. The CDR3 length is 16 residues. V lost 2 bases, J lost 9 bases, and 7 bases stayed unmatched. In germline, CDR1 is KGHDR, CDR2 SFDVKD. CDR3 protein: CATSDWTGGSSRELFF. The CDR3 DNA is TGTGCCACCAGTGATTGGACAGGGGGCTCGTCTCGGGAGCTGTTTTTT.

This clonotype was observed many times. The chain joins TRBV9 to TRBJ1-6; a possible D gene is TRBD1 (6 bases). CDR1 and CDR2 from the germline V gene are SGDLS and YYNGEE. Trimming pared 4 bases from V and 9 bases from J, leaving 11 bases between. This CDR3 has 13 residues. The CDR3 nucleotides read TGTGCCAGCAGCTCCGGGGGCTCTTCACCCCTCCACTTT. Translating gives CASSSGGSSPLHF.

This clonotype was seen at least ten times. The rearrangement links TRBV20-1 to TRBJ2-1; 10 nucleotides align to TRBD2. Germline loops: CDR1 DFQATT, CDR2 SNEGSKA (reference sequence). The V segment lost 3 bases and the J segment 6 bases; nucleotides outside the gene matches: 8. The CDR3 loop spans 15 amino acids. This chain's CDR3 is CSARSGRALGNEQFF. In DNA, the CDR3 is TGCAGTGCTAGGAGCGGGAGGGCCTTGGGCAATGAGCAGTTCTTC.

This clonotype was seen many times. The genes are TRBV12-3 or TRBV12-4 and TRBJ2-3; D ambiguous. This CDR3 contains 14 residues. V lost 5 bases to trimming and J lost 0 bases, with 9 bases between them. The chain's CDR3 is CASSPPGSTDTQYF. In nucleotides, the CDR3 is TGTGCCAGCAGTCCCCCTGGGAGCACAGATACGCAGTATTTT.

This clonotype has just a few counts. The chain couples TRBV29-1 to TRBJ1-2; 9 nucleotides align to TRBD1. The CDR3 covers 12 residues. The V and J ends lost 6 bases and 7 bases, in that order; junction bases with no gene match: 6. Germline-derived CDR1 and CDR2 are SQVTM and ANQGSEA. CDR3 sequence reads: CSVGGQGGGYTF. The DNA for the CDR3 is TGCAGCGTGGGGGGACAGGGAGGTGGCTACACCTTC.

This clonotype was counted between two and nine times. The chain combines TRBV2 with TRBJ2-1; 7 bases match TRBD2. This CDR3 spans 17 amino acids. V shed 5 bases and J 2 bases; nucleotides not matched to a gene: 12. From germline, CDR1 is SNHLY and CDR2 FYNNEI. The CDR3 here is CASSLGVGGGTYNEQFF. The CDR3, as DNA: TGTGCCAGCAGTCTGGGGGTGGGCGGGGGTACCTACAATGAGCAGTTCTTC.

The sample holds many counts of this clonotype. The J gene is TRBJ2-1, the V gene TRBV11-1; 7 bases match TRBD1. V was pared by 2 bases and J by 14 bases, with 9 bases of the junction left unmatched. The CDR3 has 13 amino acids. Germline assignment: CDR1 SGHAT and CDR2 FQDESV (reference sequence). In DNA, the CDR3 is TGTGCCAGCAGCTTACTCCGACAGGGTGGTGAGTTCTTC. It specifies CASSLLRQGGEFF.

V and J are TRBV28 and TRBJ2-7, with D tentatively TRBD1 (5 bases). Germline V lookup: CDR1 MDHEN, CDR2 SYDVKM. This CDR3 has 12 residues. CDR3 region: CAGAASSYEQYF. CDR3 DNA: TGTGCAGGGGCAGCCAGCTCCTACGAGCAGTACTTC.

The table lists this clonotype with many counts. The rearrangement links TRBV7-6 to TRBJ2-5, with TRBD2 matching 8 bases. CDR3 length equals 17 residues. Germline CDR1 SGHVS, CDR2 FNYEAQ. Losses at the gene ends were 4 bases for V and 7 bases for J; bases not matched to a gene: 17. CDR3 nucleotides: TGTGCCAGCAGCTCCGACTTTGGGGCGGGAGGCCGCTGGACCCAGTACTTC. Translation gives CASSSDFGAGGRWTQYF.

The rearrangement uses TRBV20-1 and TRBJ1-4; no clear D gene. CDR3 length: 14 residues. CDR1 and CDR2 (germline): DFQATT, SNEGSKA (reference sequence). V lost 1 base and J lost 8, with 14 bases in between. The CDR3 DNA sequence: TGCAGTGCTAGAGTGGGAGGAACGGGGGAAAAACTGTTTTTT. Translated, it gives CSARVGGTGEKLFF.

The rearrangement links TRBV28 to TRBJ2-7, with 8 bases matching TRBD1. Trimming removed 2 bases from V and 3 bases from J; junction bases left unmatched: 12. The CDR3 is 17 amino acids. Germline assignment: CDR1 MDHEN and CDR2 SYDVKM. The CDR3 protein is CASSLPTNRGANYEQYF. In DNA, the CDR3 is TGTGCCAGCAGTTTACCTACCAACAGGGGGGCCAACTACGAGCAGTACTTC.

This clonotype was counted between two and nine times. This chain connects TRBV27 to TRBJ1-6, with 7 nucleotides matching TRBD1. Per germline, CDR1 MNHEY and CDR2 SMNVEV (reference sequence). V gave up 5 bases and J gave up 7 bases; unmatched junction bases: 11. The CDR3 runs to 16 residues. The chain's CDR3 is CASSGSKTGWNSPLHF. The CDR3 DNA is TGTGCCAGCAGTGGTTCGAAGACAGGGTGGAATTCACCCCTCCACTTT.

The sample holds a few counts of this clonotype. The chain has TRBV27 and TRBJ2-4, with 8 bases lining up with TRBD1. Germline CDR1 and CDR2: MNHEY and SMNVEV (reference sequence). The CDR3 consists of 18 residues. The V gene end was trimmed by 1 base and the J gene end by 1 base; junction bases not matched to a gene: 9. The CDR3, as DNA: TGTGCCAGCAGTTTATTTGGCCCAGGGGGCTTCGCCAAAAACATTCAGTACTTC. Translated: CASSLFGPGGFAKNIQYF.

This clonotype was recorded at least ten times. J is TRBJ1-1 and V is TRBV27; TRBD1 might be the D (6 bases). The CDR3 has 16 amino acids. The V gene's germline CDR1 is MNHEY and CDR2 SMNVEV (reference sequence). V gave up 6 bases and J gave up 0 bases, with 17 bases separating them. CDR3 region: CASRTTLGHMNTEAFF. In DNA form, the CDR3 reads TGTGCCAGCAGGACGACGCTGGGACATATGAACACTGAAGCTTTCTTT.

This clonotype turned up a few times. V usage is TRBV29-1 and J usage is TRBJ2-3, with 9 bases that match TRBD2. This CDR3 region has 14 residues. From germline, CDR1 is SQVTM and CDR2 ANQGSEA. V lost 6 bases and J lost 2; bases outside the gene matches: 6. CDR3 sequence reads: CSVVWTSVTDTQYF. CDR3 DNA: TGCAGCGTGGTGTGGACTAGCGTCACAGATACGCAGTATTTT.

At least ten counts were recorded for this clonotype. The chain couples TRBV5-1 to TRBJ2-7, with D perhaps matching TRBD2 (6 bases). Germline CDR1 SGHRS, CDR2 YFSETQ. CDR3 size: 14 residues. With 5 bases removed from V and 2 bases from J, the gap between germline ends came to 14 bases. The CDR3 nucleotides read TGCGCCAGCAGGGGCGGGACTTATACCTACGAGCAGTACTTC. It specifies CASRGGTYTYEQYF.